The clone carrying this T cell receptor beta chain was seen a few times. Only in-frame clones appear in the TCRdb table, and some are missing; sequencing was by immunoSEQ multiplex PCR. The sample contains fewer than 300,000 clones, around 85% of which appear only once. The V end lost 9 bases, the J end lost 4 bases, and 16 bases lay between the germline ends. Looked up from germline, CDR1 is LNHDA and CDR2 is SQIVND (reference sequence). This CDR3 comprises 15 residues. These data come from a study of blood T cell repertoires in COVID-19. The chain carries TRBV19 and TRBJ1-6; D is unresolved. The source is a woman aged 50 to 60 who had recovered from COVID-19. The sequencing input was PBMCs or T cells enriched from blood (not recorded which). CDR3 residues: CASGLRGKYNSPLHF. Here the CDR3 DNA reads TGTGCCAGCGGCCTACGAGGGAAATATAATTCACCCCTCCACTTT.